The 26 T cell receptor beta chains below were found in one sample sequenced in a study of blood T cell repertoires in COVID-19. TCRdb keeps only in-frame clones here, not all; method: immunoSEQ multiplex PCR. The sample has a few hundred thousand clones, around 91% seen once; the top ten hold around 4.5%. Sequenced: PBMCs or T cells enriched from blood (not recorded which). The receptors here all came from a woman under 30 with acute COVID-19.

The J gene is TRBJ2-1, the V gene TRBV28; TRBD2 is a possible D gene (6 bases). The V gene lost 6 bases and the J gene lost 0 bases, with 12 bases spanning the gap. Germline V CDR1 and CDR2: MDHEN, SYDVKM. CDR3 size: 15 residues. The CDR3 sequence is CASSRTGSSYNEQFF. The CDR3 bases are TGTGCCAGCAGCAGGACCGGGAGCTCCTACAATGAGCAGTTCTTC. Complete variable domain (other parts from reference TRBV28 and TRBJ2-1): DVKVTQSSRYLVKRTGEKVFLECVQDMDHENMFWYRQDPGLGLRLIYFSYDVKMKEKGDIPEGYSVSREKKERFSLILESASTNQTSMYLCASSRTGSSYNEQFFGPGTRLTVL.

The V call is TRBV7-3, the J call TRBJ2-3; no definite D call. The CDR3 has 15 amino acids. The germline V gene encodes CDR1 SGHTA and CDR2 FQGTGA. V was shortened by 3 bases and J by 2 bases, with 12 bases between the two germline ends. CDR3 DNA sequence: TGTGCCAGCAGCTTTGACTTGATAGACACAGATACGCAGTATTTT. Translation gives CASSFDLIDTDTQYF.

This clone was found a few times. The CDR3 nucleotides read TGTGCCAGCAGCTTAGGAGGGTTGACTAATGAAAAACTGTTTTTT. This codes for CASSLGGLTNEKLFF. The chain recombines TRBV7-2 with TRBJ1-4, with D hard to call. Between the trimmed V and J ends, which lost 1 base and 2 bases, there was a span of 8 bases. The CDR3 totals 15 residues. The germline V gene encodes CDR1 SGHTA and CDR2 FQGNSA. The full variable domain, with the rest looked up from reference TRBV7-2 and TRBJ1-4, is GAGVSQSPSNKVTEKGKDVELRCDPISGHTALYWYRQSLGQGLEFLIYFQGNSAPDKSGLPSDRFSAERTGGSVSTLTIQRTQQEDSAVYLCASSLGGLTNEKLFFGSGTQLSVL.

The J gene is TRBJ1-3, the V gene TRBV11-2; D possibly corresponds to TRBD1 (5 bases). V lost 2 bases and J 0 bases, leaving 11 bases between the germline ends. The CDR3 runs 16 residues. CDR1 is SGHAT and CDR2 is FQNNGV in the germline V gene. The CDR3 DNA follows: TGTGCCAGCAGCTTAATCCGACAGACCTCTGGAAACACCATATATTTT. As protein: CASSLIRQTSGNTIYF.

The chain has TRBV18 and TRBJ1-1; D is unresolved. Germline V CDR1 and CDR2: KGHSH, LQKENI. This CDR3 is 13 amino acids long. Trimming shortened V by 6 bases and J by 3 bases, and 11 bases separated the two germline ends. This CDR3 is CASSSNRDTEAFF. Here the CDR3 DNA reads TGTGCCAGCTCGTCAAACAGAGACACTGAAGCTTTCTTT.

The J gene is TRBJ1-1, the V gene TRBV14; 8 positions match TRBD1. Germline CDR1 is SGHDN and CDR2 is FVKESK. With V trimmed by 0 bases and J by 10 bases, 1 base remained unmatched. This CDR3 has 12 amino acids. CDR3 loop: CASSQDDRGAFF. As DNA, the CDR3 is TGTGCCAGCAGCCAAGACGACAGGGGAGCTTTCTTT.

This clone was found once. The V call is TRBV10-3, the J call TRBJ1-2; TRBD1 matches 8 bases. The CDR3 covers 13 residues. CDR1 is ENHRY, CDR2 SYGVKD, per germline. Losses at the gene ends were 6 bases for V and 2 bases for J; bases not matched to a gene: 2. This CDR3 reads CAIRRQGNYGYTF. CDR3 nucleotide sequence: TGTGCCATCAGGCGACAGGGGAACTATGGCTACACCTTC.

The V and J genes are TRBV6-1 and TRBJ1-1; D gene unclear. V shed 2 bases and J shed 6 bases, with 19 bases lying between them. The CDR3 runs 16 residues. Germline V gene data show CDR1 as MNHNS and CDR2 as SASEGT. The CDR3 reads CASSESEGGLSSEAFF. CDR3 coding DNA: TGTGCCAGCAGTGAATCGGAGGGCGGTCTTTCATCTGAAGCTTTCTTT.

The chain is built from TRBV24-1 and TRBJ2-3; D possibly corresponds to TRBD2 (7 bases). Germline V gives CDR1 KGHDR, CDR2 SFDVKD. The CDR3 runs 16 residues. V was pared by 1 base and J by 2 bases, with 12 bases between. CDR3 region: CATSDFRGGDTDTQYF. CDR3 in DNA: TGTGCCACCAGTGATTTCAGGGGAGGGGACACAGATACGCAGTATTTT.

The rearrangement joins TRBV2 to TRBJ1-6; tentatively, D is TRBD1 (6 bases). V lost 6 bases to trimming and J lost 5 bases, with 11 bases between them. Per germline, CDR1 SNHLY and CDR2 FYNNEI. The length of the CDR3 is 14 residues. CDR3 amino acids: CASRSDSDNSPLHF. CDR3 DNA sequence: TGTGCCAGCAGATCGGACAGTGATAATTCACCCCTCCACTTT.

In this sample, this clone turned up a few times. This sequence joins TRBV2 and TRBJ1-4; D remains ambiguous. Between the trimmed V and J ends, which lost 6 bases and 6 bases, there was a span of 14 bases. CDR1 and CDR2 (germline): SNHLY, FYNNEI. This CDR3 spans 14 amino acids. CDR3 sequence (DNA): TGTGCCAGCAGGGCCGGGGTGTTTTATGAAAAACTGTTTTTT. Its translation is CASRAGVFYEKLFF.

This clone was detected only once. This rearrangement joins TRBV19 to TRBJ2-7, with TRBD1 identical over 8 bases. The CDR3 runs to 16 residues. V shed 5 bases, J shed 6 bases, and the junction held 15 bases outside the gene matches. Germline values: CDR1 LNHDA, CDR2 SQIVND (reference sequence). CDR3 amino acids: CASSPGTGYPLGEQYF. For the CDR3, the DNA is TGTGCCAGTAGTCCCGGGACAGGCTACCCTTTGGGCGAGCAGTACTTC.

The chain carries TRBV7-3 and TRBJ1-3, with D possibly being TRBD1 (5 bases). Trimming removed 0 bases from V and 2 bases from J, with 5 bases in between. Per the germline V gene, CDR1 is SGHTA and CDR2 is FQGTGA. The CDR3 runs to 14 residues. CDR3 coding DNA: TGTGCCAGCAGCTTAACAGGGGCTGGAAACACCATATATTTT. Protein sequence: CASSLTGAGNTIYF.

The J gene is TRBJ2-3, the V gene TRBV5-1; 11 bases match TRBD2. CDR1 is SGHRS and CDR2 is YFSETQ in the germline V gene. The CDR3 runs to 17 residues. The V gene end was trimmed by 0 bases and the J gene end by 2 bases; junction bases not matched to a gene: 5. The CDR3 DNA is TGCGCCAGCAGCTTGGGGCTAGCGGGAGGAACCACAGATACGCAGTATTTT. It specifies CASSLGLAGGTTDTQYF.

The rearrangement links TRBV27 to TRBJ2-2; weak D call: TRBD1 (5 bases). The germline CDR1 and CDR2 sequences are MNHEY and SMNVEV (reference sequence). Trimming cost V 5 bases and J 0 bases, with 13 bases left between them. The CDR3 runs 16 residues. The CDR3 loop reads CASSMTVNTNTGELFF. In DNA, the CDR3 is TGTGCCAGCAGTATGACAGTAAATACGAACACCGGGGAGCTGTTTTTT.

V usage is TRBV5-4 and J usage is TRBJ2-7, with 9 nucleotides matching TRBD2. V shed 2 bases and J 4 bases; nucleotides not matched to a gene: 4. CDR1 and CDR2 from the germline V gene are SGHNT and YYREEE (reference sequence). The CDR3 is 14 amino acids. The CDR3: CASSLAGGFYEQYF. The CDR3 coding sequence is TGTGCCAGCAGCTTAGCGGGAGGTTTTTACGAGCAGTACTTC.

The rearrangement uses TRBV9 and TRBJ1-2, with 7 nucleotides matching TRBD1. The CDR3 spans 13 residues. V was pared by 2 bases and J by 6 bases, with 4 bases of the junction left unmatched. CDR1 SGDLS and CDR2 YYNGEE come from the germline V gene. For the CDR3, the DNA is TGTGCCAGCAGCGTGACAGGGAATGATGGCTACACCTTC. The encoded protein is CASSVTGNDGYTF.

The rearrangement joins TRBV24-1 to TRBJ1-1; 7 bases line up with TRBD1. The CDR3 extends over 12 amino acids. The germline V gene encodes CDR1 KGHDR and CDR2 SFDVKD. V was clipped by 5 bases and J by 10 bases; unmatched bases: 6. The CDR3 sequence is CATSGRGDRAFF. The CDR3 DNA sequence: TGTGCCACCAGTGGCAGGGGGGACAGAGCTTTCTTT.

This clone was counted a few times. J is TRBJ2-2 and V is TRBV30; 7 nucleotides line up with TRBD1. In germline, CDR1 is GTSNPN, CDR2 SVGIG (reference sequence). V was pared by 0 bases and J by 6 bases, with 7 bases of the junction left unmatched. The CDR3 length is 15 residues. CDR3 sequence (DNA): TGTGCCTGGAGTGTAGGCAGGGGGAATTCCGGGGAGCTGTTTTTT. It specifies CAWSVGRGNSGELFF.

The chain is built from TRBV24-1 and TRBJ2-3, with a possible D match to TRBD2 (6 bases). Germline V gene sequence: CDR1 KGHDR, CDR2 SFDVKD. V was cut by 1 base and J by 0 bases, with 10 bases left in between. This CDR3 is 16 amino acids long. CDR3 sequence reads: CATSDFGGKSTDTQYF. In nucleotides, the CDR3 is TGTGCCACCAGTGATTTTGGCGGGAAAAGCACAGATACGCAGTATTTT.

This clone was recorded a few times. The rearrangement joins TRBV14 to TRBJ1-4, with D possibly being TRBD1 (6 bases). Germline values: CDR1 SGHDN, CDR2 FVKESK. V lost 5 bases and J 5 bases, leaving 12 bases between the germline ends. CDR3 length: 14 residues. CDR3 sequence: CASSSDRRNEKLFF. The CDR3 nucleotides read TGTGCCAGCAGCTCCGACAGGAGAAATGAAAAACTGTTTTTT.

Only one count was recorded for this clone. The V gene is TRBV7-9, the J gene TRBJ1-6; D is uncertain. The CDR3 spans 14 residues. The ends were cut back, 6 bases at V and 0 bases at J, with 6 bases in the middle. The germline V gene has CDR1 SEHNR and CDR2 FQNEAQ (reference sequence). CDR3 sequence (DNA): TGTGCCAGCAGGCCGAGCTCCTATAATTCACCCCTCCACTTT. Protein sequence: CASRPSSYNSPLHF. Full variable domain (missing parts from reference TRBV7-9 and TRBJ1-6): DTGVSQNPRHKITKRGQNVTFRCDPISEHNRLYWYRQTLGQGPEFLTYFQNEAQLEKSRLLSDRFSAERPKGSFSTLEIQRTEQGDSAMYLCASRPSSYNSPLHFGNGTRLTVT.

The V gene is TRBV28, the J gene TRBJ2-1; 9 bases line up with TRBD2. This CDR3 contains 17 residues. V shed 1 base and J 4 bases; nucleotides not matched to a gene: 8. Germline V gives CDR1 MDHEN, CDR2 SYDVKM. The CDR3 DNA is TGTGCCAGCAGTTTATCTCCTAGCGGGGCACCTTACAATGAGCAGTTCTTC. Translating it yields CASSLSPSGAPYNEQFF.

V is TRBV5-1 and J is TRBJ1-3; 8 bases map to TRBD1. The ends lost 0 bases at V and 4 bases at J; junction bases unmatched: 3. The germline CDR1 and CDR2 sequences are SGHRS and YFSETQ. The CDR3 is 15 residues long. The CDR3 loop reads CASSLARTGGNTIYF. DNA of the CDR3: TGCGCCAGCAGCTTGGCCAGGACAGGGGGAAACACCATATATTTT. Drawing the rest from reference TRBV5-1 and TRBJ1-3, the complete variable domain is KAGVTQTPRYLIKTRGQQVTLSCSPISGHRSVSWYQQTPGQGLQFLFEYFSETQRNKGNFPGRFSGRQFSNSRSEMNVSTLELGDSALYLCASSLARTGGNTIYFGEGSWLTVV.

The chain has TRBV28 and TRBJ2-2, with TRBD2 identical over 14 bases. The junction had 10 bases not matched to a gene; V was cut back by 6 bases and J by 7 bases. CDR1 and CDR2 from the germline V gene are MDHEN and SYDVKM. CDR3 size: 17 residues. This CDR3 reads CASSLTSGRVRVGELFF. The CDR3 DNA sequence: TGTGCCAGCAGCCTGACTAGCGGGAGGGTCCGGGTCGGGGAGCTGTTTTTT.

The chain has TRBV18 and TRBJ1-3, with D uncertain. V shed 3 bases and J shed 0 bases, with 9 bases lying between them. Germline CDR1 reads KGHSH; CDR2 reads LQKENI. This CDR3 comprises 15 residues. This CDR3 is CASSPAAYSGNTIYF. The CDR3 bases are TGTGCCAGCTCACCTGCCGCCTACTCTGGAAACACCATATATTTT.